This T cell receptor beta chain was sequenced for a study of cytomegalovirus exposure and HLA in healthy donors (dated by TCRdb to the late 2010s). Broadly, across the study: According to an earlier analysis of a few hundred of the donors, 150 million to 200 million T cells yielded over 100 million unique TCR beta sequences and about 300 Gb of sequence data. About 320 gigabases of sequencing data and tens of millions of unique TCR sequences were included in an early release covering around 600 HLA-typed donors. Among the roughly 400 genotyped donors, 81% belonged to the genetic ancestry cluster associated with self-reported Caucasian donors. The study aimed to test whether cataloging public T cell receptors could reveal signatures of past pathogen exposure. The study profiled the T cell repertoires of 500 to 800 subjects by immunosequencing and related them to cytomegalovirus serostatus. In addition to the first cohort of approximately 670 subjects, a separate validation cohort of under 150 different subjects was used. To predict cytomegalovirus infection status, the study combined high-throughput TCR immunosequencing, statistical association of individual TCRs with disease status, and machine learning. A later analysis re-analyzed previously published TCR beta repertoires from roughly 630 donors and added high-resolution HLA genotyping to study TCR occurrence patterns. Rather than drawing on any new phenotypic data, the later analysis identified candidate immune exposures from TCR beta sequences and the way those sequences occurred across donors. To decide whether each TCR beta V gene segment behaved as functional or pseudogenic, an earlier analysis of approximately 590 of the donors relied on high-throughput TCR beta sequencing. Donor age, sex, ethnicity and CMV serostatus were collected together with the repertoire data. A later genetic analysis used genome-wide SNP genotypes for about 65% of the roughly 670 donors, treating that subset as a discovery cohort. All discovery cohort repertoires had been generated using a single sequencing platform. Both class I and class II loci were covered by HLA typing, at four-digit resolution. Typing coverage varied by locus: roughly 629-640 donors for A, B, C, DRB1 and DQB1; approximately 500 for DQA1; over 600 for DPA1; approximately 470 for DPB1. About five DR-DQ haplotypes were handled as single units for association and clustering, since linkage in the cohort was strong. On average, around 240,000 unique TCR beta nucleotide sequences were sequenced per donor among a few hundred genotyped donors of the cohort, with around 19% of those sequences being non-productive. On the study overall, not on this receptor specifically: In a later analysis, TCR association rates were found to vary across HLA loci, with the most associated TCRs seen for DRB1 alleles and the fewest for HLA-C alleles. Across donors, most TCR sequences were observed very rarely, whereas some public TCRs were present in many individuals. The authors suggested that the approach could potentially be extended to other disease states and immunological phenotypes. In a later genetic analysis, fewer N-insertions in productive TCRs were reported among donors in an Asian-associated ancestry cluster than the roughly 640-donor mean. Around 16 rarely observed V segments, including chromosome 9 orphons, were excluded from the earlier analysis of approximately 600 of the donors because counts were too low. For the cohort, immune exposure information was limited to CMV serostatus. Strong co-occurrence of HLA alleles, especially DR and DQ, made assigning TCR associations to individual alleles difficult. A further reported finding was that TCR beta sequences accurately predicted the HLA-A and HLA-B alleles for most subjects in the first cohort. Sequencing depth was assumed to be roughly uniform across donors in the presence/absence analyses, though that assumption may not hold. According to a later analysis, most CMV-associated TCR beta chains appeared to be HLA-restricted, and the HLA associations seemed to be driven largely by CMV exposure. Several of the top co-occurrence clusters appeared to be linked to parvovirus B19, influenza, CMV and Epstein-Barr virus, according to a later analysis. Some IMGT-functional V segments, including TRBV6-2 and TRBV6-3, could not be distinguished by the 87-base-pair reads and were therefore excluded. Compared with equally common non-associated chains, HLA-associated TCR beta chains in a later analysis were more clonally expanded and had lower generation probabilities. A later genetic analysis associated a missense DCLRE1C variant with V-gene and J-gene trimming of TCR beta chains, and an independent cohort replicated the association. This cohort had only TCR beta chains sequenced, and the lack of alpha or paired-chain data limited which features could be detected. HLA typing was unavailable for some donors at each locus, so association tests used only the typed subset. In both the original and validation cohorts, the classifier was reported to diagnose cytomegalovirus status with high specificity and sensitivity. In vitro tests confirmed that three of the cytomegalovirus-associated TCR beta chains recognize cytomegalovirus antigens. An earlier analysis of around 540 of the donors showed that most TCR beta V segments appeared in productive rearrangements either about 90% or about 30% of the time, which broadly matched IMGT annotations. The study listed over 150 TCR beta chains as associated with cytomegalovirus. In a later analysis, 16,951 TCR beta sequences were associated with specific HLA alleles at a false discovery rate of 0.05. Linkage disequilibrium might explain the correlated functional status among segregating V segments, but an unknown experimental factor could not be excluded. A cluster of highly shared sequence variants was judged likely to represent a technical artifact of the sequencing pipeline.

The cohort comprised fewer than 700 healthy bone marrow donors. At the time of sampling, every cohort member was nominally healthy, though immune exposures that went unrecorded were likely present. The donor tested CMV seropositive, placing the donor among the 289 seropositive members of the cohort. A peripheral blood sample was provided by each donor, and peripheral blood mononuclear cells were used for TCR beta sequencing. Genomic DNA was extracted from the blood cell samples with the Qiagen DNeasy Blood Extraction Kit. Library construction relied on the immunoSEQ multiplex PCR assay. For the multiplex PCR, a mixture combining 60 forward primers for TCR Vbeta segments and 13 reverse primers for TCR Jbeta segments was used. The CDR3 region of rearranged TCR beta genes was amplified from genomic DNA by a multiplex PCR assay. The amplified TCR beta libraries were sequenced on the Illumina HiSeq System as 87-base-pair reads. The original methods were these. A later analysis tallied roughly 78 million unique TCR beta chains across the 666 repertoires, and some 12 million of those chains were shared by two or more donors. Raw reads were error-corrected and collapsed into unique sequences with a nearest-neighbor algorithm that merged closely related sequences to remove PCR and sequencing errors. To assign V, D and J gene segments, CDR3 sequences were aligned to IMGT reference sequences. Each retained sequence needed at least a six-nucleotide match to both a V gene segment and a J gene segment. A rearrangement was called productive if the CDR3 had no stop codons and remained in frame with V and J, and every other rearrangement was called non-productive. Following IMGT convention, CDR3 was defined as the stretch from the second conserved V-encoded cysteine up to the conserved J-encoded phenylalanine. Sequences without an unambiguous match to a single V gene segment were excluded from the earlier analysis of about 640 of the donors. An earlier analysis of over 450 of the donors classified V segments as functional when productive rearrangements were above 56.7% and as segregating when the standard deviation between donors was above 5%. A statistical classification framework was built to diagnose cytomegalovirus status from the catalog of TCR beta chain sequences. V and J gene assignment, in a later analysis, came from comparing TCR nucleotide sequences with IMGT/GENE-DB human TR gene sequences. Using the TCRdist pipeline, a later analysis assigned CDR3 sequences along with most-parsimonious VDJ recombination scenarios. In a later analysis, each TCR beta chain was defined by its CDR3 amino acid sequence together with its V-gene family, and reads without a unique V-gene family were excluded. As a way to deal with suspected cross-contamination and a sequencing artifact, a later analysis dropped 592 nucleotide sequences that were highly shared and had low generation probability. For each public chain, a later analysis derived a clonal expansion index from normalized ranks of inferred template counts within each repertoire. A later analysis computed generation probabilities with a VDJ recombination model fitted to out-of-frame rearrangements, and checked the results against IGoR. In a later analysis, hypergeometric tests were used to score TCR-TCR, TCR-HLA and TCR-CMV co-occurrence, with a repertoire-size bias correction applied to TCR pairs. In a later analysis, false discovery rates were estimated by permuting HLA or CMV assignments 20 times. In a later analysis, co-occurring TCRs were grouped with DBSCAN, and TCRdist sequence similarity was added when clustering was performed within HLA-allele-positive subsets. Co-occurrence clustering excluded repertoires with fewer than 30,000 or more than 120,000 public chains, plus five with anomalous nucleotide sharing. Sourced from immuneACCESS, this table was stored by TCRdb with only in-frame sequences that have V and J called. A share of the clones is absent; for the studies checked, an unresolved V gene accounts for under half, and the remainder has no known explanation. V and J calls plus clone size are reproduced from that table; the DNA served to infer D and trimming. This sample holds 150,000 to 200,000 clones; around 80% were observed only once. The ten top clones hold about 2.5% of the sample.

As for this clone: Its antigen remains unidentified. Per-base qualities were not stored, and no clone one base away is much larger.

Inclusive of the bounding cysteine and phenylalanine, the CDR3 is 19 residues long. This entry keeps only the CDR3 DNA: 57 bases, framed from base 1. The germline V end is reduced by 5 bases and the J end by 0 bases; junction bases left unmatched: 10. The germline V gene (reference sequence) supplies CDR1 MNHEY and CDR2 SMNVEV. This sequence uses TRBV27 and TRBJ2-6; 10 junctional bases match TRBD1. This receptor was taken from a woman aged 25-40 years in good health and CMV-seropositive. Input material: PBMCs. The CDR3 region: CASSLLRTGGYSGANVLTF. The bases are TGTGCCAGCAGTCTCCTCAGGACAGGGGGTTACTCTGGGGCCAACGTCCTGACTTTC.